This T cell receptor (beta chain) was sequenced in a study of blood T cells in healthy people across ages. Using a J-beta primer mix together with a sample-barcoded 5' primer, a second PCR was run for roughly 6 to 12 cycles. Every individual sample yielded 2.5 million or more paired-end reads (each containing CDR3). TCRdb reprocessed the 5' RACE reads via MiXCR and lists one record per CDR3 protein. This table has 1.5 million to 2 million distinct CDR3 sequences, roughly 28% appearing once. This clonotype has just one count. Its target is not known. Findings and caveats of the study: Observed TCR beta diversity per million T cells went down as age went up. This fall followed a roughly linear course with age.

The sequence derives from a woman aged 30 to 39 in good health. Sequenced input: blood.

The CDR3 nucleotides are TGCAGCCTAACCTCGACTAGCGAACTGACGGATACGCAGTATTTT. As protein: CSLTSTSELTDTQYF. The genes are TRBV20-1 and TRBJ2-3; 8 bases are a match to TRBD2. The germline V gene encodes CDR1 DFQATT and CDR2 SNEGSKA (reference sequence). This CDR3 spans 15 amino acids.